The 21 T cell receptor beta chains below all came from one sample that was sequenced in a study of T-cell reconstitution after alpha-beta-depleted transplantation in children. As it was prepared, the TCRbeta library received unique molecular identifiers. TCRdb re-analysed the PCR reads in MiXCR, keeping a single row per CDR3 protein. The sample records 420,000 or so distinct CDR3 sequences, around 9.9% being singletons. The source material was PBMCs from the stem cell graft donor, sampled from the stem cell graft. Receptors originate from a human donor who donated a stem cell graft to a child with acute myeloid leukemia.

This clonotype was found a few times. The chain employs TRBV10-1 and TRBJ2-5; D may be TRBD1 or TRBD2 (5 bases each). Germline CDR1 WNHNN, CDR2 SYGVQD (reference sequence). This CDR3 comprises 15 residues. Trimming took off 0 bases at V and 1 base at J, with 9 bases between the two ends. The CDR3 bases are TGCGCCAGCAGTGAGTCGGGGGACCTCCAAGAGACCCAGTACTTC. Amino acid sequence: CASSESGDLQETQYF.

The sample holds many counts of this clonotype. This chain connects TRBV12-3 or TRBV12-4 to TRBJ2-2, with a tentative D call TRBD2 (6 bases). Trimming cost V 3 bases and J 0 bases, with 8 bases left between them. The CDR3 extends over 15 amino acids. In DNA form, the CDR3 reads TGTGCCAGCAGTTTGTGGGGGGCGAACACCGGGGAGCTGTTTTTT. Translating it yields CASSLWGANTGELFF.

This chain links TRBV5-1 with TRBJ2-5, with 14 bases matching TRBD2. Trimming at V came to 3 bases and at J to 7 bases, leaving 5 bases not matched to a gene. Germline CDR1 and CDR2: SGHRS and YFSETQ. The CDR3 runs to 15 residues. The DNA for the CDR3 is TGCGCCAGCAGCTCAGTGACTAGCGGGGGGGGGACCCAGTACTTC. This encodes CASSSVTSGGGTQYF.

The chain joins TRBV18 to TRBJ1-5; 7 bases line up with TRBD1. The CDR3 is 13 amino acids. Germline values: CDR1 KGHSH, CDR2 LQKENI. The J segment lost 5 bases and the V segment lost 5 bases, leaving 3 bases of the junction unmatched. CDR3 sequence (DNA): TGTGCCAGCTCAGGGACAGACGATCAGCCCCAGCATTTT. It is translated as CASSGTDDQPQHF.

This chain joins TRBV30 and TRBJ2-4; D not resolved. The CDR3 extends over 12 amino acids. Germline V gene lookup returns CDR1 GTSNPN and CDR2 SVGIG (reference sequence). V lost 6 bases and J lost 0, with 6 bases in between. CDR3 DNA: TGTGCCTGCGACTTAGCCAAAAACATTCAGTACTTC. Amino acid sequence: CACDLAKNIQYF.

The DNA for the CDR3 is TGCGCCAGCAGCCAAGTTGCCAGGGCCAATGAGCAGTTCTTC. As protein: CASSQVARANEQFF. V and J are TRBV4-3 and TRBJ2-1; D might be TRBD1 (5 bases). Germline assignment: CDR1 LGHNA and CDR2 YSLEER. This CDR3 has 14 amino acids. Trimming cost V 1 base and J 6 bases, with 10 bases left between them.

This clonotype was recorded a few times. V usage is TRBV7-8 and J usage is TRBJ2-7; the match to TRBD2 covers 7 bases. The CDR3 totals 13 residues. The germline CDR1 and CDR2 sequences are SGHVS and FQNEAQ. Trimming took 6 bases from V and 4 from J; bases not matched to a gene: 6. DNA of the CDR3: TGTGCCAGCAGGACTAGCAGTGAATACGAGCAGTACTTC. This codes for CASRTSSEYEQYF.

This clonotype was found a few times. The chain recombines TRBV20-1 with TRBJ1-1, with D unresolved. The length of the CDR3 is 16 residues. V lost 0 bases and J 0 bases, leaving 14 bases between the germline ends. Germline CDR1 is DFQATT and CDR2 is SNEGSKA (reference sequence). The CDR3 reads CSARDLGLGLNTEAFF. The DNA for the CDR3 is TGCAGTGCTAGAGATCTTGGGCTCGGGTTGAACACTGAAGCTTTCTTT.

V is TRBV6-5 and J is TRBJ2-5; D gene unclear. Germline V gene data show CDR1 as MNHEY and CDR2 as SVGAGI. The CDR3 totals 14 residues. V was trimmed by 2 bases and J by 5 bases, leaving 12 bases between them. CDR3 in DNA: TGTGCCAGCAGTTACACTACCACGTGGGAGACCCAGTACTTC. Residues: CASSYTTTWETQYF.

This clonotype was found many times. The junction differs from germline at one of its ends, possibly a read error. The V and J genes are TRBV5-1 and TRBJ1-2; maybe TRBD1 (6 bases). This CDR3 comprises 11 residues. The germline V gene has CDR1 SGHRS and CDR2 YFSETQ. The CDR3 region is CASSQGYGYTF. The DNA of the CDR3 is TGTGCCAGCAGTCAGGGGTATGGCTACACCTTC. Drawing the rest from reference TRBV5-1 and TRBJ1-2, the complete variable domain is KAGVTQTPRYLIKTRGQQVTLSCSPISGHRSVSWYQQTPGQGLQFLFEYFSETQRNKGNFPGRFSGRQFSNSRSEMNVSTLELGDSALYLCASSQGYGYTFGSGTRLTVV.

There are many counts of this clonotype. DNA for the CDR3: TGTGCCAGCAGCTTAGATAGCGGGGGGCCTGGAGATACGCAGTATTTT. It translates to CASSLDSGGPGDTQYF. The chain recombines TRBV11-2 with TRBJ2-3; 10 nucleotides line up with TRBD2. Germline loops: CDR1 SGHAT, CDR2 FQNNGV. V dropped 0 bases and J dropped 5; count of bases not matched to a gene: 5. The CDR3 is 16 residues long.

This clonotype showed up just a few times. This chain uses TRBV6-5 with TRBJ2-2; D may correspond to TRBD1 or TRBD2 (5 bases each). Trimming shortened V by 4 bases and J by 7 bases, and 16 bases separated the two germline ends. Germline CDR1 is MNHEY and CDR2 is SVGAGI. The CDR3 consists of 15 residues. Here the CDR3 reads CASSSGPTGSGELFF. Here the CDR3 DNA reads TGTGCCAGCAGTTCGGGACCTACCGGCAGCGGGGAGCTGTTTTTT.

This clonotype was counted at least ten times. The gene calls are TRBV12-3 or TRBV12-4 and TRBJ2-1; D unresolved. V lost 6 bases to trimming and J lost 2 bases, with 14 bases between them. The CDR3 length is 15 residues. CDR3 protein: CASSLGLPTYNEQFF. The CDR3 region has the DNA TGTGCCAGCAGCCTCGGGCTACCCACCTACAATGAGCAGTTCTTC.

This clonotype came up a few times. This chain connects TRBV5-5 to TRBJ1-5; D is uncertain. Deletions cut 4 bases from V and 5 bases from J, with 10 bases between. This CDR3 has 13 residues. The germline V gene has CDR1 SGHKS and CDR2 YYEKEE (reference sequence). Here the CDR3 reads CASSPDPDQPQHF. The DNA of the CDR3 is TGTGCCAGCAGCCCGGACCCGGATCAGCCCCAGCATTTT.

Many counts were recorded for this clonotype. The chain couples TRBV5-1 to TRBJ1-1; no clear D gene. The CDR3 contains 14 residues. V shed 1 base and J shed 3 bases, with 10 bases lying between them. Germline V gene data show CDR1 as SGHRS and CDR2 as YFSETQ. CDR3 DNA sequence: TGCGCCAGCAGCTTGATGGGGAGGGACACTGAAGCTTTCTTT. It codes for CASSLMGRDTEAFF.

This sequence joins TRBV6-2 or TRBV6-3 and TRBJ2-7; maybe TRBD2 (5 bases). Germline CDR1 and CDR2: MNHEY and SVGEGT. With 0 bases removed from V and 1 base from J, the gap between germline ends came to 13 bases. This CDR3 has 16 amino acids. This CDR3 reads CASSYSTTGESYEQYV. CDR3 DNA: TGTGCCAGCAGTTACTCGACTACCGGGGAGTCCTACGAGCAGTACGTC.

Regarding this clonotype: A much larger clone lies one base from this, so it may be a read error. V and J are TRBV27 and TRBJ1-2; no clear D. This CDR3 is built from 13 residues. The V gene's germline CDR1 is MNHEY and CDR2 SMNVEV (reference sequence). The CDR3 loop reads CASSLGFNYGDTF. CDR3 DNA sequence: TGTGCCAGCAGTTTAGGGTTCAACTATGGCGACACCTTC.

This clonotype was seen at least ten times. The rearrangement uses TRBV2 and TRBJ1-5, with a tentative D call TRBD1 (5 bases). Trimming left V 2 bases short and J 2 bases short, with 10 bases between. Germline V gene data show CDR1 as SNHLY and CDR2 as FYNNEI. This CDR3 is 15 amino acids long. The CDR3, as DNA: TGTGCCAGCAGTGAATTAGGGGCCCGCAATCAGCCCCAGCATTTT. This translates into CASSELGARNQPQHF.

This clonotype turned up a few times. This chain connects TRBV6-6 to TRBJ2-1; TRBD1 matches 9 bases. Germline V lookup: CDR1 MNHNY, CDR2 SVGAGI (reference sequence). V shed 4 bases, J shed 10 bases, and the junction held 5 bases outside the gene matches. This CDR3 has 13 amino acids. The CDR3 loop is CASSSNGQGEQFF. DNA for the CDR3: TGTGCCAGCAGTTCCAACGGACAGGGGGAGCAGTTCTTC.

This clonotype turned up a few times. The chain couples TRBV28 to TRBJ2-5, with D possibly TRBD1 on 6 matching bases. The V and J ends lost 7 bases and 2 bases respectively, with 20 bases between them. This CDR3 has 16 amino acids. CDR1 is MDHEN and CDR2 is SYDVKM in the germline V gene. The CDR3 DNA sequence: TGTGCCAGCAAAAGCCGCCAGGGACAAGGACAAGAGACCCAGTACTTC. Its translation is CASKSRQGQGQETQYF. Full variable domain (rest looked up from reference TRBV28 and TRBJ2-5): DVKVTQSSRYLVKRTGEKVFLECVQDMDHENMFWYRQDPGLGLRLIYFSYDVKMKEKGDIPEGYSVSREKKERFSLILESASTNQTSMYLCASKSRQGQGQETQYFGPGTRLLVL.

CDR3 region: CSVRGLAGEPYEQYF. CDR3 bases: TGCAGCGTGCGGGGACTAGCGGGAGAACCATACGAGCAGTACTTC. The chain uses TRBV29-1 and TRBJ2-7, with 14 nucleotides matching TRBD2. This CDR3 is 15 amino acids long. V lost 6 bases and J lost 4; bases outside the gene matches: 8. From germline, CDR1 is SQVTM and CDR2 ANQGSEA.